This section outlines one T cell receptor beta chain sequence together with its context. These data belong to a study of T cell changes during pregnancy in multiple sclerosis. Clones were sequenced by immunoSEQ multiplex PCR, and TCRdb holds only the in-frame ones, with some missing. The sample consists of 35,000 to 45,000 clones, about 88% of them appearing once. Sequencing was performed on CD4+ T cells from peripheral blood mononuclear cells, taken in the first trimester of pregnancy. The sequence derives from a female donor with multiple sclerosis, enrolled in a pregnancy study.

The CDR3 DNA is TGTGCCAGCAGACCGGGACATATGAACACTGAAGCTTTCTTT. Protein: CASRPGHMNTEAFF. The rearrangement joins TRBV7-8 to TRBJ1-1; a weak D match, TRBD1 (6 bases). The CDR3 loop spans 14 amino acids. Per the germline V gene, CDR1 is SGHVS and CDR2 is FQNEAQ. Between the trimmed V and J ends, which lost 6 bases and 0 bases, there was a span of 11 bases. Using reference TRBV7-8 and TRBJ1-1 for the parts outside the CDR3, the full variable domain is GAGVSQSPRYKVAKRGQDVALRCDPISGHVSLFWYQQALGQGPEFLTYFQNEAQLDKSGLPSDRFFAERPEGSVSTLKIQRTQQEDSAVYLCASRPGHMNTEAFFGQGTRLTVV.